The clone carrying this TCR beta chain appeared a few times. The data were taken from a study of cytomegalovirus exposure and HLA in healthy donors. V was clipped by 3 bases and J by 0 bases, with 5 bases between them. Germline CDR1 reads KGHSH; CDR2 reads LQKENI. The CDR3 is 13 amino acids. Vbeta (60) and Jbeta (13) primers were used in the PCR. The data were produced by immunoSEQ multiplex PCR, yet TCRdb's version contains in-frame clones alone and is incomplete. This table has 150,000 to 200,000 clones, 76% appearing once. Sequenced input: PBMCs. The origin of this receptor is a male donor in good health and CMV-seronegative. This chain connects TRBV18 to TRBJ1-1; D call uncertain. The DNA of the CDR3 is TGTGCCAGCTCACCCCCGGTGAACACTGAAGCTTTCTTT. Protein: CASSPPVNTEAFF. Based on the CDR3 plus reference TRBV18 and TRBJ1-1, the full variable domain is NAGVMQNPRHLVRRRGQEARLRCSPMKGHSHVYWYRQLPEEGLKFMVYLQKENIIDESGMPKERFSAEFPKEGPSILRIQQVVRGDSAAYFCASSPPVNTEAFFGQGTRLTVV.